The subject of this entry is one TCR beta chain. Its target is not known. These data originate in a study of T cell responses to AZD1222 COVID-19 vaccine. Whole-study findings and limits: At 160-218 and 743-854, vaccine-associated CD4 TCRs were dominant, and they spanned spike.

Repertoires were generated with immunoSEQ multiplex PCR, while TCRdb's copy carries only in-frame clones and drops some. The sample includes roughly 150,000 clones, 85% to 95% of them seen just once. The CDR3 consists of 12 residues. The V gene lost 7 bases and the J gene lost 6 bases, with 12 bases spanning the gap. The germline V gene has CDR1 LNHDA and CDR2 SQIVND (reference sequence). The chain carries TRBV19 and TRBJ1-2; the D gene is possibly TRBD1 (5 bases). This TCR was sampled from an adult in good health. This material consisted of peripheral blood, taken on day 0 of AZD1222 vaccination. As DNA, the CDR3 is TGTGCCAGTACCGCAGGGTTCGATGGCTACACCTTC. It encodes CASTAGFDGYTF.